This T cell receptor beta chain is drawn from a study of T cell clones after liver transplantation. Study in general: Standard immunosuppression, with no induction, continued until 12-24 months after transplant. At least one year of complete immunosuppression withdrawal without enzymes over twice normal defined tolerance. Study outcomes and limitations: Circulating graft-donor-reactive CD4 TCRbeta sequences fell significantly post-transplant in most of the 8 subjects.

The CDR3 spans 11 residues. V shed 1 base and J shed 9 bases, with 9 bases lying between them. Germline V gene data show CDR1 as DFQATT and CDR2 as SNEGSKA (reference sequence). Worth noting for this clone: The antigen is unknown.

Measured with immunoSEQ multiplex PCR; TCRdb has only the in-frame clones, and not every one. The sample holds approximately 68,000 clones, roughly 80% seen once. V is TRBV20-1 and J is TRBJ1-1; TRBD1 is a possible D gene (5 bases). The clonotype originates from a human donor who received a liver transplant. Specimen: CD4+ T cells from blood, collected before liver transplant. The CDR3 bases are TGCAGTGCTAGAGGGGGCAGCCAAGCTTTCTTT. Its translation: CSARGGSQAFF.